The sequence of this T cell receptor beta chain was determined in a study of blood T cell repertoires in COVID-19. Ages ranged from about 18 to 89 years, with residence in approximately 25 US areas. Grouping used clinical history reported by participants in a survey and questionnaire. The assay was immunoSEQ multiplex PCR, and TCRdb's table has in-frame clones only and misses some. The data contain around 280,000 clones, 87% of them singletons. Germline values: CDR1 LNHDA, CDR2 SQIVND (reference sequence). This CDR3 contains 13 residues. V was clipped by 9 bases and J by 0 bases, with 12 bases between them.

Specimen: PBMCs or T cells enriched from blood (not recorded which). The TCR comes from a woman aged 40 to 50 who had recovered from COVID-19. V usage is TRBV19 and J usage is TRBJ2-7; possible D gene TRBD1, 5 bases. DNA of the CDR3: TGTGCCAGCCCCGGACACATCTCCTACGAGCAGTACTTC. It encodes CASPGHISYEQYF.